The 6 T cell receptor beta chains listed next were all sequenced from one sample in a study of identical twins. MiXCR, applied by TCRdb to the 5' RACE reads, yields one record per CDR3 protein. The sample gives hundreds of thousands of distinct CDR3 sequences, over 8.5% of which show up once; approximately 0.89% is in the top ten. This sample was also put to use in a study of yellow fever vaccine responses in identical twins.

Material for sequencing was PBMCs. The receptor source for this set is a woman aged 18-29 years in good health.

The DNA for the CDR3 is TGTGCCAGCAGCATGGGGACCGCGGGAGGCGAAAAACTGTTTTTT. Translated, it gives CASSMGTAGGEKLFF. The chain has TRBV7-9 and TRBJ1-4, with D possibly matching TRBD1 (5 bases). The CDR3 runs to 15 residues. The germline V and J ends were trimmed by 5 bases and 8 bases, with 18 bases remaining between them. Per the germline V gene, CDR1 is SEHNR and CDR2 is FQNEAQ (reference sequence). The entire variable domain, with the rest obtained from reference TRBV7-9 and TRBJ1-4, is as follows: DTGVSQNPRHKITKRGQNVTFRCDPISEHNRLYWYRQTLGQGPEFLTYFQNEAQLEKSRLLSDRFSAERPKGSFSTLEIQRTEQGDSAMYLCASSMGTAGGEKLFFGSGTQLSVL.

This clonotype has more than one count but fewer than ten. V is TRBV5-1 and J is TRBJ1-1; no clear D gene. Between the trimmed V and J ends, which lost 1 base and 4 bases, there was a span of 11 bases. The CDR3 contains 14 residues. In germline, CDR1 is SGHRS, CDR2 YFSETQ. In DNA form, the CDR3 reads TGCGCCAGCAGCTTGTCTGACACTAGCACTGAAGCTTTCTTT. Translating gives CASSLSDTSTEAFF.

This chain links TRBV6-2 or TRBV6-3 with TRBJ2-3; 10 bases map to TRBD1. In germline, CDR1 is MNHEY, CDR2 SVGEGT. This CDR3 has 17 residues. After removal of 0 bases from V and 0 bases from J, the junction contained 3 bases not matched to a gene. The CDR3 DNA reads TGTGCCAGCAGTTACTCAAGACAGGGGGCGAGCACAGATACGCAGTATTTT. This translates into CASSYSRQGASTDTQYF.

This clonotype was counted only a few times. The chain combines TRBV28 with TRBJ2-5; D is possibly TRBD2 (7 bases). Looked up from germline, CDR1 is MDHEN and CDR2 is SYDVKM. The CDR3 length is 15 residues. The V end was cut by 8 bases, the J end by 4 bases, with 20 bases between. The CDR3 region has the DNA TGTGCCAGCCGCCCGGGAGGAGGGGGGATAGAGACCCAGTACTTC. Its protein is CASRPGGGGIETQYF. Using reference TRBV28 and TRBJ2-5 for the parts outside the CDR3, the full variable domain is DVKVTQSSRYLVKRTGEKVFLECVQDMDHENMFWYRQDPGLGLRLIYFSYDVKMKEKGDIPEGYSVSREKKERFSLILESASTNQTSMYLCASRPGGGGIETQYFGPGTRLLVL.

In this sample, this clonotype turned up many times. The chain joins TRBV7-2 to TRBJ2-2; the D call may be TRBD1 or TRBD2 (6 bases each). The CDR3 totals 15 residues. V was trimmed by 4 bases and J by 8 bases, leaving 17 bases between them. Looked up from germline, CDR1 is SGHTA and CDR2 is FQGNSA. The CDR3 region is CASSSLDTGAGELFF. The CDR3 region has the DNA TGTGCCAGCAGCTCCCTAGACACGGGGGCGGGGGAGCTGTTTTTT.

Of note for this clonotype: This clone may be a read error of a much larger clone one base away. The chain has TRBV28 and TRBJ2-1; tentative D call: TRBD2 (5 bases). Germline V gene lookup returns CDR1 MDHEN and CDR2 SYDVKM. This CDR3 has 15 residues. The CDR3 bases are TGTGCCAGCAGTTTTCTGGGAGAGCCGTACAATGAGCCGTTCTTC. Amino acid sequence: CASSFLGEPYNEPFF.